One TCR beta chain is described in this entry. Its antigen is undetermined. Germline-derived CDR1 and CDR2 are SGHAT and FQDESV (reference sequence). The V segment lost 1 base and the J segment 2 bases; nucleotides outside the gene matches: 2. This CDR3 contains 15 residues. These data come from a study of siplizumab effects on memory and regulatory T cells. Cells of the mixed lymphocyte reaction were cocultured at 37 degrees C for 5 to 6 days. The table came from immunoSEQ multiplex PCR; TCRdb's copy has only in-frame clones and leaves some out. The table shows nearly 20,000 clones, with about 40% occurring only once. Study-wide results and limits: Assignment of a naive or memory phenotype failed for roughly 80-95% of the proliferating CD4+ or CD8+ clones. Reactions containing siplizumab showed mappable alloreactive CD4+ clones averaging approximately 74% Treg-derived, versus approximately 26% in controls.

Sequenced: CFSE-low (dividing) CD4+ T cells sorted from an allogeneic mixed lymphocyte reaction. This chain joins TRBV11-1 and TRBJ2-7, with 10 bases aligning to TRBD1. The TCR originated in a human donor in good health; the cells came from an allogeneic mixed lymphocyte reaction. Some clones in this sample may be carry-over from other donors' samples. CDR3 in amino acids: CASSLDGTGAYEQYF. CDR3 nucleotides: TGTGCCAGCAGCTTAGATGGGACAGGGGCCTACGAGCAGTACTTC.